One and the same sample provided the 30 T cell receptor beta chains below, sequenced in a study of T cell responses to AZD1222 COVID-19 vaccine. Generated by immunoSEQ multiplex PCR, the TCRdb table keeps only in-frame clones and is missing some. The sample holds 70,000 to 100,000 clones, 70% to 90% seen once. The sample here was peripheral blood, taken 28 days after the second AZD1222 dose. These receptors were collected from an adult who received the AZD1222 COVID-19 vaccine.

This CDR3 reads CASRLQISYEQYF. CDR3 in DNA: TGTGCCAGCAGACTCCAGATCTCCTACGAGCAGTACTTC. The chain uses TRBV28 and TRBJ2-7; no clear D. The CDR3 is 13 residues long. Germline assignment: CDR1 MDHEN and CDR2 SYDVKM. V was cut by 6 bases and J by 0 bases, with 9 bases left in between.

V is TRBV19 and J is TRBJ1-4; a weak D match, TRBD1 (5 bases). V lost 4 bases, J lost 2 bases, and 14 bases lay in between. This CDR3 region has 16 residues. Germline V lookup: CDR1 LNHDA, CDR2 SQIVND (reference sequence). The CDR3 sequence: CASSTSPGRTNEKLFF. CDR3 nucleotide sequence: TGTGCCAGTAGTACTTCCCCGGGACGGACTAATGAAAAACTGTTTTTT. The full variable domain, in which reference TRBV19 and TRBJ1-4 provide the parts outside the CDR3, is DGGITQSPKYLFRKEGQNVTLSCEQNLNHDAMYWYRQDPGQGLRLIYYSQIVNDFQKGDIAEGYSVSREKKESFPLTVTSAQKNPTAFYLCASSTSPGRTNEKLFFGSGTQLSVL.

The J gene is TRBJ2-7, the V gene TRBV5-1; D is possibly TRBD1 or TRBD2 (5 bases each). The germline CDR1 and CDR2 sequences are SGHRS and YFSETQ. CDR3 length: 14 amino acids. Trimming removed 2 bases from V and 7 bases from J, with 16 bases in between. The CDR3 region is CASSFSGTDPEQYF. The CDR3 bases are TGCGCCAGCAGCTTCTCCGGGACGGACCCAGAGCAGTACTTC.

The chain carries TRBV19 and TRBJ1-5; a possible D gene is TRBD1 (6 bases). Germline CDR1 is LNHDA and CDR2 is SQIVND (reference sequence). V lost 7 bases and J 2 bases, leaving 15 bases between the germline ends. The CDR3 runs 15 residues. The CDR3 reads CASTGGAGRNQPQHF. CDR3 DNA: TGTGCCAGTACCGGGGGGGCAGGCCGCAATCAGCCCCAGCATTTT.

V is TRBV4-1 and J is TRBJ1-4, with TRBD1 as a possible D gene (5 bases). CDR1 and CDR2 (germline): MGHRA, YSYEKL. CDR3 length: 13 amino acids. Trimming took 1 base from V and 10 from J, leaving 10 bases between them. CDR3: CASSQGGLGKLFF. Written as DNA, the CDR3 is TGCGCCAGCAGCCAAGGGGGACTTGGAAAACTGTTTTTT.

The J gene is TRBJ2-1, the V gene TRBV24-1, with D maybe TRBD2 (5 bases). Germline CDR1 KGHDR, CDR2 SFDVKD. The CDR3 is 15 residues long. Trimming cost V 4 bases and J 7 bases, with 16 bases left between them. The CDR3 region has the DNA TGTGCCACCAGTGACCCTAGCTACCAAGGAAATGAGCAGTTCTTC. Translating it yields CATSDPSYQGNEQFF.

The chain uses TRBV3-1 (or the pseudogene TRBV3-2) and TRBJ2-1; D is undetermined. Trimming left V 4 bases short and J 4 bases short, with 8 bases between. This CDR3 is built from 13 residues. From germline, CDR1 is LGHDT and CDR2 YNNKEL (reference sequence). CDR3 protein: CASSLLEYNEQFF. The CDR3 DNA sequence: TGTGCCAGCAGCCTTCTTGAGTACAATGAGCAGTTCTTC.

This clone was counted a single time. CDR3 nucleotide sequence: TGTGCCAGCAGTTCGACATTAACGGAAGAGACCCAGTACTTC. It codes for CASSSTLTEETQYF. This sequence joins TRBV6-6 and TRBJ2-5; no firm D call. There are 14 residues in the CDR3. Trimming shortened V by 4 bases and J by 3 bases, and 12 bases separated the two germline ends. Per germline, CDR1 MNHNY and CDR2 SVGAGI (reference sequence).

The rearrangement links TRBV7-2 to TRBJ2-1, with D unclear. Trimming took off 5 bases at V and 13 bases at J, with 15 bases between the two ends. This CDR3 has 12 amino acids. Germline-derived CDR1 and CDR2 are SGHTA and FQGNSA. The CDR3 region has the DNA TGTGCCAGCAGCCTAGGGTCCTCGACCCAGTTCTTC. The encoded protein is CASSLGSSTQFF.

The chain uses TRBV20-1 and TRBJ1-2; TRBD1 aligns across 7 bases. Germline lookup yields CDR1 DFQATT and CDR2 SNEGSKA (reference sequence). The CDR3 contains 11 residues. With 5 bases clipped from V and 7 bases from J, the junction kept 4 bases outside the gene matches. DNA for the CDR3: TGCAGTGCTCCACGACAGGGTGGCTACACCTTC. This codes for CSAPRQGGYTF.

CDR3 DNA: TGTGCCATCGGGCCGGGAGGAATTAATGAGCAGTTCTTC. It encodes CAIGPGGINEQFF. The J gene is TRBJ2-1, the V gene TRBV28; TRBD2 agrees at 7 bases. CDR3 length: 13 residues. Germline assignment: CDR1 MDHEN and CDR2 SYDVKM. J was trimmed by 7 bases and V by 10 bases; bases with no gene match: 10.

The CDR3 reads CASSVQGQNTEAFF. The CDR3 DNA reads TGTGCCAGCAGCGTACAGGGGCAGAACACTGAAGCTTTCTTT. This chain joins TRBV9 and TRBJ1-1; TRBD1 might be the D (6 bases). Germline lookup yields CDR1 SGDLS and CDR2 YYNGEE. V was clipped by 1 base and J by 1 base, with 8 bases between them. This CDR3 is built from 14 residues. The full variable domain, with the rest looked up from reference TRBV9 and TRBJ1-1, is DSGVTQTPKHLITATGQRVTLRCSPRSGDLSVYWYQQSLDQGLQFLIQYYNGEERAKGNILERFSAQQFPDLHSELNLSSLELGDSALYFCASSVQGQNTEAFFGQGTRLTVV.

This clone occurred a few times. The J gene is TRBJ1-1, the V gene TRBV15; D is perhaps TRBD1 (5 bases). This CDR3 region has 17 residues. Germline values: CDR1 LNHNV, CDR2 YYDKDF (reference sequence). V was pared by 0 bases and J by 0 bases, with 14 bases between. In DNA, the CDR3 is TGTGCCACCAGCAGAGAGGGGACCGGACGGCTGAACACTGAAGCTTTCTTT. Amino acid sequence: CATSREGTGRLNTEAFF.

The CDR3 reads CASSIDRAALNQPQHF. The CDR3 bases are TGTGCCAGTAGTATAGATAGGGCAGCCCTCAATCAGCCCCAGCATTTT. The J gene is TRBJ1-5, the V gene TRBV19; D not certain. This CDR3 is built from 16 residues. CDR1 is LNHDA, CDR2 SQIVND, per germline (reference sequence). With 0 bases removed from V and 3 bases from J, the gap between germline ends came to 12 bases.

The CDR3 loop is CASSVRDPFPEQYF. In DNA, the CDR3 is TGTGCCAGCTCTGTGAGGGACCCCTTCCCCGAGCAGTACTTC. The gene calls are TRBV6-6 and TRBJ2-7; D possibly uses TRBD1 or TRBD2 (5 bases each). Per the germline V gene, CDR1 is MNHNY and CDR2 is SVGAGI (reference sequence). V lost 8 bases, J lost 6 bases, and 20 bases lay in between. The CDR3 runs 14 residues.

To note about this clone: The identical CDR3 is also encoded by other nucleotide sequences in the sample. The CDR3 DNA sequence: TGTGCCAGCAGCTTAGGACAGGGCGTAGATGGCTACACCTTC. It specifies CASSLGQGVDGYTF. The rearrangement joins TRBV5-4 to TRBJ1-2, with TRBD1 identical over 8 bases. Trimming cost V 2 bases and J 6 bases; bases outside gene matches: 6. Germline V gene data show CDR1 as SGHNT and CDR2 as YYREEE (reference sequence). This CDR3 is 14 amino acids long.

J is TRBJ1-2 and V is TRBV2; possible D gene TRBD1, 6 bases. V gave up 3 bases and J gave up 6 bases, with 14 bases separating them. Germline assignment: CDR1 SNHLY and CDR2 FYNNEI. The CDR3 loop spans 14 amino acids. This CDR3 is CASSEVTGIHGYTF. Here the CDR3 DNA reads TGTGCCAGCAGTGAGGTGACAGGTATTCATGGCTACACCTTC.

The rearrangement joins TRBV7-2 to TRBJ1-5, with D hard to call. V was pared by 2 bases and J by 2 bases, with 4 bases between. CDR1 and CDR2 from the germline V gene are SGHTA and FQGNSA. CDR3 size: 13 residues. CDR3 in DNA: TGTGCCAGCAGCTTAAGAGGCAATCAGCCCCAGCATTTT. It specifies CASSLRGNQPQHF.

J is TRBJ2-5 and V is TRBV5-1, with 11 bases lining up with TRBD2. V was pared by 1 base and J by 4 bases, with 3 bases of the junction left unmatched. The CDR3 is 15 residues long. Germline V gives CDR1 SGHRS, CDR2 YFSETQ. The CDR3, as DNA: TGCGCCAGCAGCTTGCCTAGCGGGGGGCCAGAGACCCAGTACTTC. Amino acids: CASSLPSGGPETQYF.

This chain uses TRBV3-1 (or the pseudogene TRBV3-2) with TRBJ2-3; D remains unclear. Germline CDR1 reads LGHDT; CDR2 reads YNNKEL (reference sequence). V lost 4 bases to trimming and J lost 4 bases, with 15 bases between them. The CDR3 spans 15 residues. The CDR3 nucleotides are TGTGCCAGCAGCCCCCCCGGGCCCCGGGCAGATACGCAGTATTTT. Amino acid sequence: CASSPPGPRADTQYF.

This clone was picked up one time. This chain joins TRBV19 and TRBJ2-1; D ambiguous. CDR1 is LNHDA, CDR2 SQIVND, per germline (reference sequence). V was clipped by 0 bases and J by 6 bases, with 9 bases between them. The CDR3 consists of 14 residues. The CDR3 DNA follows: TGTGCCAGTAGTATAGAGGTCCAGGCCAATGAGCAGTTCTTC. The encoded protein is CASSIEVQANEQFF. Based on the CDR3 plus reference TRBV19 and TRBJ2-1, the full variable domain is DGGITQSPKYLFRKEGQNVTLSCEQNLNHDAMYWYRQDPGQGLRLIYYSQIVNDFQKGDIAEGYSVSREKKESFPLTVTSAQKNPTAFYLCASSIEVQANEQFFGPGTRLTVL.

The chain employs TRBV30 and TRBJ1-3, with D unclear. CDR3 length equals 12 residues. CDR1 and CDR2 from the germline V gene are GTSNPN and SVGIG (reference sequence). V shed 1 base and J shed 4 bases, with 5 bases lying between them. CDR3 sequence: CAWSASGNTIYF. In nucleotides, the CDR3 is TGTGCCTGGAGTGCTTCCGGAAACACCATATATTTT.

In this sample, this clone turned up a few times. The chain carries TRBV2 and TRBJ1-2; weak D call: TRBD1 (6 bases). CDR1 is SNHLY and CDR2 is FYNNEI in the germline V gene. The CDR3 length is 14 residues. The V gene lost 4 bases and the J gene lost 4 bases, with 13 bases spanning the gap. The CDR3: CASSVRDNRYGYTF. The CDR3 DNA reads as TGTGCCAGCAGTGTCCGGGACAACCGCTATGGCTACACCTTC.

V usage is TRBV28 and J usage is TRBJ2-5, with 8 bases aligning to TRBD2. This CDR3 spans 16 amino acids. CDR1 is MDHEN, CDR2 SYDVKM, per germline. The V and J ends lost 6 bases and 5 bases, in that order; junction bases with no gene match: 14. In nucleotides, the CDR3 is TGTGCCAGCAGAGCGCCAGGAGCGGGGGCACGGGAGACCCAGTACTTC. Amino acids: CASRAPGAGARETQYF.

The chain combines TRBV19 with TRBJ1-5; possibly TRBD1 for D (6 bases). The CDR3 sequence is 16 residues long. The germline V gene encodes CDR1 LNHDA and CDR2 SQIVND (reference sequence). The V end lost 7 bases, the J end lost 4 bases, and 20 bases lay between the germline ends. CDR3 coding DNA: TGTGCCAGTATTAAAGACCCACGACAGGCGAATCAGCCCCAGCATTTT. Protein: CASIKDPRQANQPQHF.

J is TRBJ2-5 and V is TRBV28; 8 bases agree with TRBD1. CDR1 is MDHEN and CDR2 is SYDVKM in the germline V gene. J gave up 5 bases and V 8 bases, and 4 bases lay outside the gene matches. The CDR3 sequence is 12 residues long. For the CDR3, the DNA is TGTGCCAGCGCAACAGGGGGGGAGACCCAGTACTTC. Encoded protein: CASATGGETQYF. Using reference TRBV28 and TRBJ2-5 for the parts outside the CDR3, the full variable domain is DVKVTQSSRYLVKRTGEKVFLECVQDMDHENMFWYRQDPGLGLRLIYFSYDVKMKEKGDIPEGYSVSREKKERFSLILESASTNQTSMYLCASATGGETQYFGPGTRLLVL.

This chain connects TRBV5-1 to TRBJ1-4; 7 bases fit TRBD1. The CDR3 is 16 amino acids. The V segment lost 0 bases and the J segment 2 bases; nucleotides outside the gene matches: 4. Germline V CDR1 and CDR2: SGHRS, YFSETQ. DNA of the CDR3: TGCGCCAGCAGCTTGGACAGGGGACCTACTAATGAAAAACTGTTTTTT. It yields the protein CASSLDRGPTNEKLFF.

V is TRBV28 and J is TRBJ2-3; 10 bases agree with TRBD1. With 5 bases clipped from V and 4 bases from J, the junction kept 6 bases outside the gene matches. CDR1 is MDHEN, CDR2 SYDVKM, per germline. The CDR3 extends over 15 amino acids. CDR3 sequence reads: CASSTGQGGADTQYF. The CDR3 DNA reads TGTGCCAGCAGTACAGGACAGGGGGGCGCAGATACGCAGTATTTT.

The rearrangement links TRBV15 to TRBJ2-3; TRBD1 agrees at 8 bases. V dropped 0 bases and J dropped 3; count of bases not matched to a gene: 2. In germline, CDR1 is LNHNV, CDR2 YYDKDF (reference sequence). The CDR3 spans 15 residues. CDR3 in DNA: TGTGCCACCAGCAGAGACAGGGGGCGGACAGATACGCAGTATTTT. Translated, it gives CATSRDRGRTDTQYF.

The chain couples TRBV28 to TRBJ1-5; a possible D gene is TRBD1 (6 bases). Germline V gene sequence: CDR1 MDHEN, CDR2 SYDVKM. The CDR3 is 15 amino acids. Trimming stripped 2 bases from V and 3 bases from J, with 11 bases between. In nucleotides, the CDR3 is TGTGCCAGCAGTTTAACCCGGACAGCCAATCAGCCCCAGCATTTT. It encodes CASSLTRTANQPQHF. Full variable domain (rest looked up from reference TRBV28 and TRBJ1-5): DVKVTQSSRYLVKRTGEKVFLECVQDMDHENMFWYRQDPGLGLRLIYFSYDVKMKEKGDIPEGYSVSREKKERFSLILESASTNQTSMYLCASSLTRTANQPQHFGDGTRLSIL.